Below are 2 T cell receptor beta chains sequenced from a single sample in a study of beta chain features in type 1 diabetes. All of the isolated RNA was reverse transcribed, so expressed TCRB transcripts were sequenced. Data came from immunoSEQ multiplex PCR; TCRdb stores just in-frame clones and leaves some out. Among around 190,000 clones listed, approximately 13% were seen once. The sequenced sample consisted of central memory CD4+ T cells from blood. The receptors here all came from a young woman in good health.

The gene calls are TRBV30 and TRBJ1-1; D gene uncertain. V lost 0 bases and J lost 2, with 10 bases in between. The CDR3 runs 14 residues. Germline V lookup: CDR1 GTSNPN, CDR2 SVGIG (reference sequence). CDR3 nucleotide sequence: TGTGCCTGGAGTGTCAGGCGTGTTAACACTGAAGCTTTCTTT. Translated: CAWSVRRVNTEAFF.

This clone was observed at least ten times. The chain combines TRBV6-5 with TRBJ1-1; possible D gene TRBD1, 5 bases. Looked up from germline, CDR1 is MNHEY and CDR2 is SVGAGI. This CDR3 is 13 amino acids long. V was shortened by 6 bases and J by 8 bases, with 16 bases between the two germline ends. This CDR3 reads CASSLRDGGEAFF. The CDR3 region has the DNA TGTGCCAGCAGCTTAAGGGACGGGGGAGAAGCTTTCTTT.